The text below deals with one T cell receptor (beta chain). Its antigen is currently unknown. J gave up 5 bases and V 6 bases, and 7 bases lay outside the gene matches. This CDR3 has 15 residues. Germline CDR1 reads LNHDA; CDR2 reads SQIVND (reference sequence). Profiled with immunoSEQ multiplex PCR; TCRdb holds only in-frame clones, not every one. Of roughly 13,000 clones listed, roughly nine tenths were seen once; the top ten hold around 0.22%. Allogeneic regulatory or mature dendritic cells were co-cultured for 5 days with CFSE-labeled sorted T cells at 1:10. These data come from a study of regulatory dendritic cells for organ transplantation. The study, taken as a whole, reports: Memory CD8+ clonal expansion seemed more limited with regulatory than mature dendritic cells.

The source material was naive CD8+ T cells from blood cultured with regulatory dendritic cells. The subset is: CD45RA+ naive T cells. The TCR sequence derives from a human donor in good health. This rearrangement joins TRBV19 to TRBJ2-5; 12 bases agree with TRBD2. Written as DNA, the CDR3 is TGTGCCAGTAGCCAACCACTAGCGGGAGGCGAGACCCAGTACTTC. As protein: CASSQPLAGGETQYF.